This TCR beta chain was observed in a study of CXCR3-negative and CXCR3-positive naive CD8 T cells. Study results and limitations: For CXCR3-positive naive cells, TRB CDR3s were more hydrophobic than those of CXCR3-negative naive cells. Memory CD8+ cells had much lower diversity, and both naive subsets had comparably high diversity.

On this clonotype: What it binds is not known.

UMI labels and 5' RACE were used to prepare the TRB cDNA libraries. Following a re-call of the 5' RACE reads, TCRdb has one entry per CDR3 protein and lacks DNA. The sample data list approximately 100,000 distinct CDR3 sequences. Germline V CDR1 and CDR2: LGHDT, YNNKEL (reference sequence). This CDR3 comprises 18 residues. This chain joins TRBV3-1 and TRBJ2-6; TCRdb names TRBD2, which stays unverified in the absence of DNA. The TCR was taken from a human donor in good health. Some clones in this sample may be carry-over from other donors' samples. Sequencing used naive CXCR3+ CD8+ T cells from blood. Subset described: CD45RO-CCR7+CD27+CD95- naive CD8+ T cells expressing CXCR3 (TNR3+). This CDR3 reads CASSPRLAGVMGANVLTF.